This TCR beta chain was sequenced for a study of blood T cell repertoires in COVID-19. Germline CDR1 is MNHEY and CDR2 is SMNVEV (reference sequence). Trimming cost V 1 base and J 4 bases, with 7 bases left between them. The CDR3 spans 14 residues. Libraries were prepared by immunoSEQ multiplex PCR; TCRdb keeps only in-frame clonotypes and omits some of them. The sample carries some 89,000 clones, roughly 72% recorded once. The material sequenced was peripheral blood. The chain employs TRBV27 and TRBJ1-4; D gene unclear. This receptor was taken from a man aged 70-80 years with acute or convalescent COVID-19. This CDR3 is CASSLWAHNEKLFF. CDR3 sequence (DNA): TGTGCCAGCAGTTTATGGGCTCATAATGAAAAACTGTTTTTT.